This TCR beta chain was observed in a study of blood T cells in healthy people across ages. Points from the study as a whole: Among long-lived donors, naive CD4+ cells were more numerous and diversity higher than in aged donors. A roughly linear age-dependent decrease characterized TCR beta diversity per million T cells.

Primers used in a second PCR of roughly 7 to 12 cycles were a sample-barcoded 5' primer and a J-beta primer mix. A template-switch adaptor with 12 random nucleotides tagged each cDNA molecule. TCRdb redid the calling of the 5' RACE reads with MiXCR, one entry per CDR3 protein. The top ten clones hold around 13% of a sample with 1 million to 1.2 million distinct CDR3 sequences, more than 30% of them seen once. Comments on this clonotype: The target antigen is unknown.

The CDR3 runs 13 residues. The V gene lost 6 bases and the J gene lost 5 bases, with 10 bases spanning the gap. CDR1 is MDHEN, CDR2 SYDVKM, per germline. The clonotype was recovered from a man younger than 35 in good health. Sequencing was done on a sample of blood. The chain has TRBV28 and TRBJ1-4, with a tentative D call TRBD1 (5 bases). The DNA for the CDR3 is TGTGCCAGCAGACGTGACAGAAATGAAAAACTGTTTTTT. Amino acid sequence: CASRRDRNEKLFF.